Presented here are 10 T cell receptor beta chains from one specimen sequenced in a study of T cells in Graves' hyperthyroidism and ophthalmopathy. The investigators amplified TCR beta CDR3 regions from RNA transcripts. With the HTBI primer set, the TCR CDR3 went through a first round of RT-PCR. One entry per CDR3 protein, called by TCRdb with MiXCR from the multiplex PCR reads. The sample yields about 600,000 distinct CDR3 sequences, 11% to 15% seen once. The sequencing sample was made of blood. These receptor sequences come from a young woman with Graves' ophthalmopathy.

This clonotype occurred many times. This rearrangement joins TRBV7-2 to TRBJ2-7, with a weak D call TRBD1 (6 bases). Trimming took off 3 bases at V and 6 bases at J, with 9 bases between the two ends. The germline gives CDR1 SGHTA, CDR2 FQGNSA. The CDR3 extends over 12 amino acids. CDR3 in DNA: TGTGCCAGCAGCTTCAGGGGATTCGAGCAGTACTTC. Protein sequence: CASSFRGFEQYF. Variable domain in full (rest from reference TRBV7-2 and TRBJ2-7): GAGVSQSPSNKVTEKGKDVELRCDPISGHTALYWYRQSLGQGLEFLIYFQGNSAPDKSGLPSDRFSAERTGGSVSTLTIQRTQQEDSAVYLCASSFRGFEQYFGPGTRLTVT.

This CDR3 is CASSYSGAPEAKNIQYF. In DNA, the CDR3 is TGTGCCAGCAGTTACTCAGGGGCACCGGAGGCCAAAAACATTCAGTACTTC. V is TRBV6-6 and J is TRBJ2-4; TRBD1 is a possible D gene (5 bases). The CDR3 totals 17 residues. Per germline, CDR1 MNHNY and CDR2 SVGAGI (reference sequence). V was trimmed by 0 bases and J by 1 base, leaving 13 bases between them.

This clonotype was counted ten times or more. The V call is TRBV2, the J call TRBJ2-2; D might be TRBD2 (6 bases). From germline, CDR1 is SNHLY and CDR2 FYNNEI. CDR3 length: 14 residues. The ends were cut back, 7 bases at V and 5 bases at J, with 14 bases in the middle. Here the CDR3 reads CASTRELGTGELFF. The CDR3 nucleotides read TGTGCCAGCACTCGGGAGTTAGGGACCGGGGAGCTGTTTTTT. Combining the CDR3 with reference TRBV2 and TRBJ2-2 gives the whole variable domain EPEVTQTPSHQVTQMGQEVILRCVPISNHLYFYWYRQILGQKVEFLVSFYNNEISEKSEIFDDQFSVERPDGSNFTLKIRSTKLEDSAMYFCASTRELGTGELFFGEGSRLTVL.

This clonotype came up many times. This sequence joins TRBV20-1 and TRBJ2-7; 10 nucleotides agree with TRBD1. Trimming took 6 bases from V and 2 from J; bases not matched to a gene: 4. Germline CDR1 reads DFQATT; CDR2 reads SNEGSKA (reference sequence). The CDR3 is 13 amino acids. In DNA form, the CDR3 reads TGCAGTGCCAAGACAGGGGGCCCCTACGAGCAGTACTTC. Translating it yields CSAKTGGPYEQYF.

This rearrangement joins TRBV24-1 to TRBJ1-1; D might be TRBD1 (5 bases). The CDR3 runs 12 residues. V was cut by 0 bases and J by 11 bases, with 9 bases left in between. Germline V gene sequence: CDR1 KGHDR, CDR2 SFDVKD. The CDR3, as DNA: TGTGCCACCAGTGATTTGGGGGGAGGCGCTTTCTTT. Translated, it gives CATSDLGGGAFF.

This clonotype has ten or more counts. The CDR3 sequence is CASSFPPGTGYEQYF. The CDR3 nucleotides are TGTGCCAGCTCATTCCCCCCCGGGACAGGATACGAGCAGTACTTC. J is TRBJ2-7 and V is TRBV18; 8 bases match TRBD1. The J segment lost 4 bases and the V segment lost 5 bases, leaving 10 bases of the junction unmatched. The CDR3 is 15 residues long. Germline V gene lookup returns CDR1 KGHSH and CDR2 LQKENI.

The chain employs TRBV4-1 and TRBJ2-1; D ambiguous. This CDR3 is 14 amino acids long. Germline-derived CDR1 and CDR2 are MGHRA and YSYEKL. Trimming stripped 1 base from V and 4 bases from J, with 8 bases between. CDR3 sequence reads: CASSQVSGYNEQFF. The CDR3, as DNA: TGCGCCAGCAGCCAAGTGTCGGGTTACAATGAGCAGTTCTTC.

The chain carries TRBV24-1 and TRBJ2-1; TRBD2 matches at 16 bases. Germline CDR1 KGHDR, CDR2 SFDVKD. The V segment lost 4 bases and the J segment 6 bases; nucleotides outside the gene matches: 5. This CDR3 comprises 17 residues. The CDR3 is CATSEGLAGGSGNEQFF. DNA for the CDR3: TGTGCCACCAGTGAGGGACTAGCGGGAGGGTCGGGCAATGAGCAGTTCTTC.

This chain connects TRBV9 to TRBJ2-3; 10 nucleotides match TRBD2. This CDR3 is built from 15 residues. The germline gives CDR1 SGDLS, CDR2 YYNGEE. V shed 1 base, J shed 6 bases, and the junction held 5 bases outside the gene matches. This CDR3 is CASSVLAGASDTQYF. As DNA, the CDR3 is TGTGCCAGCAGCGTACTAGCGGGAGCTTCGGATACGCAGTATTTT.

The rearrangement joins TRBV3-1 to TRBJ2-1; D remains unclear. V was pared by 1 base and J by 9 bases, with 10 bases between. The CDR3 length is 13 residues. The germline V gene encodes CDR1 LGHDT and CDR2 YNNKEL (reference sequence). This chain's CDR3 is CASSQGRVSEQFF. DNA of the CDR3: TGTGCCAGCAGCCAAGGAAGGGTGAGTGAGCAGTTCTTC.